This T cell receptor (beta chain) was recovered during a study of T cells in narcolepsy. This CDR3 has 13 residues. Germline assignment: CDR1 SGHVS and CDR2 FQNEAQ. V lost 2 bases to trimming and J lost 0 bases, with 4 bases between them. General study results and limits: HCRT-specific and TRIB2-specific autoreactive clonotypes appeared among same-patient CSF and blood CD4+ clonotypes.

Remarks on this clone: Antigen unknown.

This table comes from immunoSEQ multiplex PCR, and its TCRdb copy is limited to in-frame clones, with some not included. This table holds tens of thousands of clones, roughly four fifths found once. What was sequenced was CD45RA- memory CD4+ T cells from PBMCs. This receptor was taken from a human donor with narcolepsy. J is TRBJ1-1 and V is TRBV7-8, with no clear D. The DNA for the CDR3 is TGTGCCAGCAGCTTAATCGTGAACACTGAAGCTTTCTTT. Residues: CASSLIVNTEAFF.